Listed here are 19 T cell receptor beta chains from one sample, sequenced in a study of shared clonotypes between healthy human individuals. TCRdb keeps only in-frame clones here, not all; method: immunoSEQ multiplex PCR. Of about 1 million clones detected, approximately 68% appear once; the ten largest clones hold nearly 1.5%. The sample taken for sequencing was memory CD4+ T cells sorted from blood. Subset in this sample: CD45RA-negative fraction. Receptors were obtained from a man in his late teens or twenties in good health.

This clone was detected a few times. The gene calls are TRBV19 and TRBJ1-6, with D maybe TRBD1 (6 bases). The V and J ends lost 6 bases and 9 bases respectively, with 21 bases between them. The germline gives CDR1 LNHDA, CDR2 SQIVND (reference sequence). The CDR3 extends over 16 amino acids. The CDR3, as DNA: TGTGCCAGTAGCAACCCGGGAACAGGGATTACTTCACCCCTCCACTTT. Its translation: CASSNPGTGITSPLHF.

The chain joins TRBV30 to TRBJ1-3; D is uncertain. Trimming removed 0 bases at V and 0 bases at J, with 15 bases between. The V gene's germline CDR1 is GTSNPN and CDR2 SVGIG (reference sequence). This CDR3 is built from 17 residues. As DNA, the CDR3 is TGTGCCTGGAGTGTACTGGGCGGCGGCCTCTCTGGAAACACCATATATTTT. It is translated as CAWSVLGGGLSGNTIYF.

This chain's CDR3 is CASSVVGGSSYEQYF. CDR3 bases: TGTGCCAGCAGCGTAGTGGGAGGGAGCTCCTACGAGCAGTACTTC. This chain links TRBV9 with TRBJ2-7; 7 positions agree with TRBD2. The ends lost 0 bases at V and 0 bases at J; junction bases unmatched: 3. The CDR3 is made up of 15 amino acids. CDR1 and CDR2 (germline): SGDLS, YYNGEE. Full variable domain (rest looked up from reference TRBV9 and TRBJ2-7): DSGVTQTPKHLITATGQRVTLRCSPRSGDLSVYWYQQSLDQGLQFLIQYYNGEERAKGNILERFSAQQFPDLHSELNLSSLELGDSALYFCASSVVGGSSYEQYFGPGTRLTVT.

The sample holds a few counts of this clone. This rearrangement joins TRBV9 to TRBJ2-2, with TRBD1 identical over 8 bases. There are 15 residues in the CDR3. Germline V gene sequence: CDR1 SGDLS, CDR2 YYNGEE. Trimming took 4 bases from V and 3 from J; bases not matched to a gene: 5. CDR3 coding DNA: TGTGCCAGCAGCAGGACAGGGATGGACACCGGGGAGCTGTTTTTT. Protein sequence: CASSRTGMDTGELFF.

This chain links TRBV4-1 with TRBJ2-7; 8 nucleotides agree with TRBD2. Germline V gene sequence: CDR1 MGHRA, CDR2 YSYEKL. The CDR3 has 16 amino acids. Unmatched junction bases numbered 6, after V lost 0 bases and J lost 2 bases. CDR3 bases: TGCGCCAGCAGCCAAGAACAACGGGGGGGCACCTACGAGCAGTACTTC. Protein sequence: CASSQEQRGGTYEQYF.

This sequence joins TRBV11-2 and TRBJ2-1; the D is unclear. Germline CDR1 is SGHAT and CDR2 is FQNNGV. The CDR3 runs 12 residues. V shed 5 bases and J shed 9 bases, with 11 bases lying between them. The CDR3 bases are TGTGCCAGCAGCCTCCTGATCGGTGAGCAGTTCTTC. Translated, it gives CASSLLIGEQFF.

In DNA form, the CDR3 reads TGTGCCAGCAGCCAGGGTAATTCACCCCTCCACTTT. It codes for CASSQGNSPLHF. The chain couples TRBV7-8 to TRBJ1-6; possible D gene TRBD1, 5 bases. The CDR3 contains 12 residues. The germline gives CDR1 SGHVS, CDR2 FQNEAQ. V was clipped by 5 bases and J by 6 bases, with 5 bases between them. Filled out from reference TRBV7-8 and TRBJ1-6, the complete variable domain reads GAGVSQSPRYKVAKRGQDVALRCDPISGHVSLFWYQQALGQGPEFLTYFQNEAQLDKSGLPSDRFFAERPEGSVSTLKIQRTQQEDSAVYLCASSQGNSPLHFGNGTRLTVT.

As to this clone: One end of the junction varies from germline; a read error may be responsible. The CDR3 here is CASSRTGTGAPEF. Here the CDR3 DNA reads TGTGCCAGCAGCCGAACCGGGACAGGGGCGCCAGAGTTT. The chain links TRBV5-4 to TRBJ1-6, with TRBD1 matching over 10 bases. The CDR3 runs to 13 residues. The germline gives CDR1 SGHNT, CDR2 YYREEE (reference sequence).

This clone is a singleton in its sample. In DNA form, the CDR3 reads TGTGCCAGCAGCTGGAGGGAGGCAGATACGCAGTATTTT. It yields the protein CASSWREADTQYF. J is TRBJ2-3 and V is TRBV6-1; possible D gene TRBD2, 6 bases. CDR3 length equals 13 residues. Trimming cost V 6 bases and J 4 bases, with 11 bases left between them. Germline CDR1 reads MNHNS; CDR2 reads SASEGT.

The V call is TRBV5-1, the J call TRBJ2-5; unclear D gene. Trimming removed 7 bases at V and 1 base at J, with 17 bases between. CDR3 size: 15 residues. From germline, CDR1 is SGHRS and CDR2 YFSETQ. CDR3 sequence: CASRPAGTGQETQYF. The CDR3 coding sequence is TGCGCCAGCCGCCCAGCAGGCACTGGCCAAGAGACCCAGTACTTC.

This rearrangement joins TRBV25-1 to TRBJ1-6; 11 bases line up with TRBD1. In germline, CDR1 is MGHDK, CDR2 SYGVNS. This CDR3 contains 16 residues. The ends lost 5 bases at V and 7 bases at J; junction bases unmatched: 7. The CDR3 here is CASSNYRDRGNSPLHF. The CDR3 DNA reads TGTGCCAGCAGTAATTACCGGGACAGGGGGAATTCACCCCTCCACTTT.

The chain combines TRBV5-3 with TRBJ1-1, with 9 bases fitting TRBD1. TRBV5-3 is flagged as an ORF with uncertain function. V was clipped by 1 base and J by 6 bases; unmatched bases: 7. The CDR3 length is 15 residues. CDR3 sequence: CARSLWGQGSAEAFF. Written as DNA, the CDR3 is TGTGCCAGAAGCTTGTGGGGACAGGGTTCCGCTGAAGCTTTCTTT.

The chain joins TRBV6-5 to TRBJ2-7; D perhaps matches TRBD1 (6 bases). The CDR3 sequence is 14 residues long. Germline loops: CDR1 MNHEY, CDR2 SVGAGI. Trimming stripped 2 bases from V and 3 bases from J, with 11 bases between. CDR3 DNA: TGTGCCAGCAGTTACCGTACAGGGTTCTACGAGCAGTACTTC. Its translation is CASSYRTGFYEQYF.

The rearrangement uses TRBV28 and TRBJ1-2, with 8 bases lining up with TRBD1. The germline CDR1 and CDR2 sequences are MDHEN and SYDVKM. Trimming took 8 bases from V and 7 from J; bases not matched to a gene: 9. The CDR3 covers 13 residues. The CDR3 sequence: CASFRGPGFGYTF. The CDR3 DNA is TGTGCCAGCTTCAGGGGGCCTGGATTTGGCTACACCTTC.

The CDR3 coding sequence is TGTGCCAGCAGCTTAGTAGGTAGGGGACTAGCGGGTTACAATGAGCAGTTCTTC. Its protein is CASSLVGRGLAGYNEQFF. J is TRBJ2-1 and V is TRBV7-9; 12 bases match TRBD2. The CDR3 consists of 18 residues. The germline gives CDR1 SEHNR, CDR2 FQNEAQ (reference sequence). After removal of 1 base from V and 4 bases from J, the junction contained 8 bases not matched to a gene. The variable domain in full, with the rest retrieved from reference TRBV7-9 and TRBJ2-1, is DTGVSQNPRHKITKRGQNVTFRCDPISEHNRLYWYRQTLGQGPEFLTYFQNEAQLEKSRLLSDRFSAERPKGSFSTLEIQRTEQGDSAMYLCASSLVGRGLAGYNEQFFGPGTRLTVL.

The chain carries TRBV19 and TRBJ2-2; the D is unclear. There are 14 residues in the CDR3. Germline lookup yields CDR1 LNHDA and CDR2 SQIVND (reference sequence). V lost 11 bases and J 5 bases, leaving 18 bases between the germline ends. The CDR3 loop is CASTRLGETGELFF. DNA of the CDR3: TGTGCCTCCACCCGCCTAGGAGAAACCGGGGAGCTGTTTTTT. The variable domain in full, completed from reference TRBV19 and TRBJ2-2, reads DGGITQSPKYLFRKEGQNVTLSCEQNLNHDAMYWYRQDPGQGLRLIYYSQIVNDFQKGDIAEGYSVSREKKESFPLTVTSAQKNPTAFYLCASTRLGETGELFFGEGSRLTVL.

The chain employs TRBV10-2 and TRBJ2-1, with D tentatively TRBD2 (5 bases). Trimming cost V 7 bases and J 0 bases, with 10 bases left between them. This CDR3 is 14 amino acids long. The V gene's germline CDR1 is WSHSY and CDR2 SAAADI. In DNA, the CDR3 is TGCGCCAGCAATCGAGGGCCCTCCTACAATGAGCAGTTCTTC. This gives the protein CASNRGPSYNEQFF.

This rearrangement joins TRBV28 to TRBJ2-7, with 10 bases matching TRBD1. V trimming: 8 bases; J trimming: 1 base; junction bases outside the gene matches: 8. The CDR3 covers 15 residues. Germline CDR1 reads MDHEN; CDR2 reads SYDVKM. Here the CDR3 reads CASFRDRGSSYEQYF. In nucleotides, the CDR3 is TGTGCCAGCTTCCGGGACAGGGGTTCTTCCTACGAGCAGTACTTC.

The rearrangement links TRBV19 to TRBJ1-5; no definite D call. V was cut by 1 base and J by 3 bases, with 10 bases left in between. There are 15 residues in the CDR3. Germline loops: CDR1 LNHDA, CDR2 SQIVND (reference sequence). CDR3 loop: CASSIVARNNQPQHF. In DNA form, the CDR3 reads TGTGCCAGTAGTATAGTAGCGCGGAACAATCAGCCCCAGCATTTT.